These T cell receptor beta chains were read from a single sample in a study of blood T cell repertoires in COVID-19. Data came from immunoSEQ multiplex PCR; TCRdb stores just in-frame clones and leaves some out. Here the sample spans approximately 250,000 clones, just under 90% being singletons. Sequencing used PBMCs or T cells enriched from blood (not recorded which). The receptors shown here come from a woman in her 30s with acute COVID-19. The conserved cysteine and the conserved F or W are not part of the CDR3 here. A D gene is named only where the DNA matches it firmly.

V gene	D gene	J gene	CDR3 protein
TRBV6-5	TRBD1	TRBJ2-7	ASSYSAGQGYEQY
TRBV11-2	TRBD2	TRBJ2-1	ASSLASTSGSYNEQF
TRBV18	-	TRBJ2-1	ASSPTSSYNEQF
TRBV19	-	TRBJ1-2	ASSPGFTYDYGYT
TRBV7-9	-	TRBJ2-4	ASSLLEAGAKNIQY
TRBV19	TRBD1	TRBJ1-1	ASSTQGAPTEAF
TRBV7-3	TRBD2	TRBJ2-1	ASSLIASGRDEQF
TRBV7-6	-	TRBJ2-3	ASSILRGTDTQY
TRBV5-6	-	TRBJ1-1	ASSLDTNTEAF
TRBV21-1	-	TRBJ2-2	ASSNPDTNTGELF
TRBV9	TRBD2	TRBJ2-5	ASSVGVAGSPLPETQY
TRBV5-1	-	TRBJ2-1	ASSKTSPPSNEQF
TRBV9	TRBD2	TRBJ2-7	ASSPGTSGISYEQY
TRBV7-8	-	TRBJ1-4	ASSLEGGIEKLF
TRBV7-6	-	TRBJ2-5	ASSLGGGAGETQY
TRBV5-8	TRBD2	TRBJ2-5	ASSRGLAGSRGETQY
TRBV9	TRBD2	TRBJ2-7	ASSPGLAGNSEQY
TRBV27	-	TRBJ2-7	ASSSSSSRYEQY
TRBV6-5	-	TRBJ2-3	ASSYYAGASDTQY
TRBV4-1	-	TRBJ1-2	ASSQGGEPYGYT
TRBV28	TRBD1	TRBJ1-5	ASRSQGAQPQH
TRBV9	TRBD1	TRBJ1-4	ASSVGGQIHNEKLF
TRBV3-1/TRBV3-2	-	TRBJ2-3	ASSQGPTSADTQY
TRBV30	TRBD1	TRBJ1-5	AWRGTGTVGPQH
TRBV5-6	-	TRBJ2-5	ASSGKGVEETQY
TRBV5-1	-	TRBJ1-1	ASSLLGGANTEAF
TRBV5-8	TRBD2	TRBJ2-1	ASSPELADYNEQF
TRBV5-8	TRBD1	TRBJ2-7	ASPNRGPYEQY
TRBV6-1	-	TRBJ1-4	ASSEFGTTNEKLF
TRBV7-9	TRBD2	TRBJ2-7	ATEMSGRVYEQY
TRBV28	-	TRBJ1-1	ASEANRAPGTEAF
TRBV27	TRBD2	TRBJ2-3	ASSVGAGFSTDTQY
TRBV19	TRBD2	TRBJ2-1	ASSASGRDRNEQF
TRBV28	-	TRBJ1-1	ASSLIVGRQLRTEAF
TRBV10-3	-	TRBJ2-1	AISVPGTPYNEQF
TRBV30	-	TRBJ1-6	AWTGGKLEGINSPLH
TRBV5-4	TRBD2	TRBJ2-3	ASSSSGTTDTQY
TRBV9	-	TRBJ2-7	ASSAAQGYEQY
TRBV27	TRBD1	TRBJ2-4	ASSQLGTGLY
TRBV10-3	-	TRBJ2-5	AISDGGKETQY
TRBV19	-	TRBJ1-4	ASSVGEKLF
TRBV12-3/TRBV12-4	-	TRBJ2-1	ASKPGLYNEQF
TRBV7-9	TRBD2	TRBJ2-7	ASSLVGLAGAGNEQY
TRBV11-1	-	TRBJ2-3	ASSGGAADTQY
TRBV5-1	-	TRBJ2-7	ASSLYPPGDGAYEQY
TRBV19	TRBD2	TRBJ2-1	ASSPPPLAGYNEQF
TRBV14	-	TRBJ2-4	ASSQDSTGKTFQY
TRBV6-5	TRBD1	TRBJ2-1	ASRPSGQEGNEQF
TRBV4-1	-	TRBJ1-5	ASSQGASSNQPQH
TRBV12-3/TRBV12-4	-	TRBJ1-1	ASSPVNTEAF
TRBV7-2	TRBD1	TRBJ1-5	ASSPAPTEQGDQPQH
TRBV18	-	TRBJ1-5	ASSPAAAHNQPQH
TRBV12-3/TRBV12-4	-	TRBJ2-7	ASSYGISYEQY
TRBV7-9	-	TRBJ1-2	ASSSDSTTNYGYT
TRBV4-1	-	TRBJ1-5	ASSPRDPGAYSNQPQH
TRBV10-3	-	TRBJ1-5	AISESADQPQH
TRBV9	TRBD1	TRBJ1-6	ASSDYPGQGFLRYNSPLH
TRBV27	TRBD1	TRBJ2-7	ASSIGQGSYEQY
TRBV24-1	-	TRBJ2-2	ATSDPSDNTGELF